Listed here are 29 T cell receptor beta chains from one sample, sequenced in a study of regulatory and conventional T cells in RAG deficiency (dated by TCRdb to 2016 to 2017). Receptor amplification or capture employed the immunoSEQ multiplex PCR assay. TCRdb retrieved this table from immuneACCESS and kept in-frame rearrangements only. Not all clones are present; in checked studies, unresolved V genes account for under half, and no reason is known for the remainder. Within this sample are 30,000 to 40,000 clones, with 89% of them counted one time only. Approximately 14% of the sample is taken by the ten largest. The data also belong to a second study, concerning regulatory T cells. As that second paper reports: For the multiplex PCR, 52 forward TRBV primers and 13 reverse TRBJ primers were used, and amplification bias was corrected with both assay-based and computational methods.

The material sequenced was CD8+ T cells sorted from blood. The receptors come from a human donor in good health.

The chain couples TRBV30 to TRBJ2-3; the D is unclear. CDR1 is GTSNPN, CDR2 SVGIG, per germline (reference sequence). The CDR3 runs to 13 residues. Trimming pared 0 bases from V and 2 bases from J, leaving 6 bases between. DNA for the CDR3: TGTGCCTGGAGTGTACTGTTCACAGATACGCAGTATTTT. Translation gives CAWSVLFTDTQYF. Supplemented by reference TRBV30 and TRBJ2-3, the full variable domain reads SQTIHQWPATLVQPVGSPLSLECTVEGTSNPNLYWYRQAAGRGLQLLFYSVGIGQISSEVPQNLSASRPQDRQFILSSKKLLLSDSGFYLCAWSVLFTDTQYFGPGTRLTVL.

The CDR3 DNA is TGTGCCCTCCAGGCAGGTTACGAGCAGTACTTC. This sequence encodes CALQAGYEQYF. The V gene is TRBV28, the J gene TRBJ2-7; D is unresolved. There are 11 residues in the CDR3. V lost 11 bases and J 4 bases, leaving 12 bases between the germline ends. Germline values: CDR1 MDHEN, CDR2 SYDVKM.

This CDR3 reads CASSVEVTSYEQYF. For the CDR3, the DNA is TGTGCCAGCAGCGTAGAGGTCACTTCCTACGAGCAGTACTTC. J is TRBJ2-7 and V is TRBV9; D gene uncertain. The CDR3 contains 14 residues. CDR1 and CDR2 (germline): SGDLS, YYNGEE. Trimming left V 0 bases short and J 1 base short, with 8 bases between.

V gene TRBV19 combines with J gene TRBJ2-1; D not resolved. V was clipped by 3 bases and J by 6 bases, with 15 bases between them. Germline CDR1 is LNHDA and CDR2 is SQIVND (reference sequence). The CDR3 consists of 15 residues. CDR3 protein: CASSMGGNGFNEQFF. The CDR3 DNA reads TGTGCCAGTAGTATGGGCGGAAACGGCTTCAATGAGCAGTTCTTC.

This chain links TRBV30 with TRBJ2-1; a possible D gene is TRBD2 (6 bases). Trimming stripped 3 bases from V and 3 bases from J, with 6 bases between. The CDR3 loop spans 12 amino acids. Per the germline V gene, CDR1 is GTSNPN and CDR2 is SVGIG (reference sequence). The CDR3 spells CAWRTSYNEQFF. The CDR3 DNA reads TGTGCCTGGAGGACTAGCTACAATGAGCAGTTCTTC.

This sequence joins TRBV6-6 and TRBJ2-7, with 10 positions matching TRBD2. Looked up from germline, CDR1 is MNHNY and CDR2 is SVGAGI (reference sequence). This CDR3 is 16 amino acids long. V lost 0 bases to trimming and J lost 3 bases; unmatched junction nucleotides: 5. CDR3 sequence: CASSYSRTSGNYEQYF. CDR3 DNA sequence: TGTGCCAGCAGTTACTCGCGGACTAGCGGAAACTACGAGCAGTACTTC.

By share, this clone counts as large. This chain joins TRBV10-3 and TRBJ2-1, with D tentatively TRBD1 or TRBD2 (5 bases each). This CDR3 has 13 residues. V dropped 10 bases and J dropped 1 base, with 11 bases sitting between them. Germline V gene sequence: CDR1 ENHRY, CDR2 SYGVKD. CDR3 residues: CATFEGSYNEQFF. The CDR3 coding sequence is TGTGCCACCTTCGAGGGGTCCTACAATGAGCAGTTCTTC.

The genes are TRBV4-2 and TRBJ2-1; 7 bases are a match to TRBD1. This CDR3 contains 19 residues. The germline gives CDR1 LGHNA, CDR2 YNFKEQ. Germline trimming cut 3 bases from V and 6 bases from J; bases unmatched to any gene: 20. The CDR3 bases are TGTGCCAGCAGCCACGCCAGGGGGTCGGGTTCTATGTCGTTCAATGAGCAGTTCTTC. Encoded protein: CASSHARGSGSMSFNEQFF.

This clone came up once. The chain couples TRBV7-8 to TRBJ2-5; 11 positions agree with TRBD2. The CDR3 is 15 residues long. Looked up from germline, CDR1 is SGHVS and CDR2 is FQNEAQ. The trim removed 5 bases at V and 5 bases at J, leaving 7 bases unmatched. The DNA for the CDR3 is TGTGCCAGCAGCGTGACTAGCGGGGTCGAGGAGACCCAGTACTTC. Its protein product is CASSVTSGVEETQYF.

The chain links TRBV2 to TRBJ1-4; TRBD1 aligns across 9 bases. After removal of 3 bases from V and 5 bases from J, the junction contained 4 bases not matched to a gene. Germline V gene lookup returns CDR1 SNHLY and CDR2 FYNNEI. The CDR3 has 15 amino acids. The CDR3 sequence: CASSERDRVNEKLFF. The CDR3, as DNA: TGTGCCAGCAGTGAGAGGGACAGGGTAAATGAAAAACTGTTTTTT.

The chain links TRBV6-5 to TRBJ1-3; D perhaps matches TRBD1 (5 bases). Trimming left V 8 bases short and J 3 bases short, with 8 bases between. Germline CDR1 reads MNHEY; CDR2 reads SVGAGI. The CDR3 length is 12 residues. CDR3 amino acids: CASGQGGNTIYF. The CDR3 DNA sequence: TGTGCCAGCGGGCAGGGTGGAAACACCATATATTTT.

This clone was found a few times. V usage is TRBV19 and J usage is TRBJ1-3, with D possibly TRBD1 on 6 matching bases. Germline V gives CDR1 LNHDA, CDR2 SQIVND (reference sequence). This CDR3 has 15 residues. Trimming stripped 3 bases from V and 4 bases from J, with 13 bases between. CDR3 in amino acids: CASSIAAGVGNTIYF. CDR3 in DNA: TGTGCCAGTAGTATTGCGGCAGGGGTGGGAAACACCATATATTTT.

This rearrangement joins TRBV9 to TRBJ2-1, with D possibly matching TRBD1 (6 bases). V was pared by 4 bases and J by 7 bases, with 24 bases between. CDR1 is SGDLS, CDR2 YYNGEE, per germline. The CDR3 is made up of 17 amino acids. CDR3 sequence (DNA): TGTGCCAGCAGCATGGCGTGGACAGATGGCTTAGGGAATGAGCAGTTCTTC. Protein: CASSMAWTDGLGNEQFF.

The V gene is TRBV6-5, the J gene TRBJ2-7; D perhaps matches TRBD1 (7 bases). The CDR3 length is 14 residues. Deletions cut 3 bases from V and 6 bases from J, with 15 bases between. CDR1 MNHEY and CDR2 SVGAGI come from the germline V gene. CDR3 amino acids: CASSYQGGAGEQYF. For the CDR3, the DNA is TGTGCCAGCAGTTATCAGGGGGGAGCGGGCGAGCAGTACTTC.

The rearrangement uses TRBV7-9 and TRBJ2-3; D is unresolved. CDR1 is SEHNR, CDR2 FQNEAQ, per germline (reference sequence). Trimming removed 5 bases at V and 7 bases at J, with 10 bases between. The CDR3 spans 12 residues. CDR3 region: CASSPVVNTQYF. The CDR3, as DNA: TGTGCCAGCAGCCCGGTGGTAAATACGCAGTATTTT.

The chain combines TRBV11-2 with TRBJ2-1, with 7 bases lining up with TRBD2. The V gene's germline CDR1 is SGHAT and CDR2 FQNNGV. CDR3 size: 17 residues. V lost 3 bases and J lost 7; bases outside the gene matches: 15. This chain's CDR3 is CASSLISGSTFRNEQFF. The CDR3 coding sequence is TGTGCCAGCAGCTTGATTAGCGGGTCAACCTTTAGAAATGAGCAGTTCTTC.

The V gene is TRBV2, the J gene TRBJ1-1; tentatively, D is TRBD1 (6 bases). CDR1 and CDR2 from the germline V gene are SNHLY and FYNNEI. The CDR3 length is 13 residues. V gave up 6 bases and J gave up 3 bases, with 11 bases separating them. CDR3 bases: TGTGCCAGCAGACGGGGGGCCTACACTGAAGCTTTCTTT. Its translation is CASRRGAYTEAFF.

The CDR3 DNA reads as TGTGCCAGCAGCTTGGCGGGACAGGGAAGTTCTGAAGCTTTCTTT. Translation gives CASSLAGQGSSEAFF. This chain links TRBV5-4 with TRBJ1-1; TRBD1 aligns across 9 bases. The CDR3 is 15 amino acids. Losses at the gene ends were 0 bases for V and 6 bases for J; bases not matched to a gene: 6. Germline V lookup: CDR1 SGHNT, CDR2 YYREEE (reference sequence).

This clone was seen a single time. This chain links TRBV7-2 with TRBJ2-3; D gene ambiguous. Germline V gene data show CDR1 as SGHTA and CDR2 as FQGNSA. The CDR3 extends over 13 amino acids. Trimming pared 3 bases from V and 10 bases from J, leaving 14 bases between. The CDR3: CASSFPPATAQYF. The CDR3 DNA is TGTGCCAGCAGCTTCCCCCCGGCGACTGCGCAGTATTTT.

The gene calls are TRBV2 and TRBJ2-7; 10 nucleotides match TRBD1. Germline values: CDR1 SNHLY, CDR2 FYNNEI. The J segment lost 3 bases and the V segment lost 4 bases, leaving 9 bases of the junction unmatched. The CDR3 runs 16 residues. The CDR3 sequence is CASSGDRGLLRYEQYF. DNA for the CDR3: TGTGCCAGCAGTGGTGACAGGGGGCTCCTCCGCTACGAGCAGTACTTC. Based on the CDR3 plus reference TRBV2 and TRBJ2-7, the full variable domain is EPEVTQTPSHQVTQMGQEVILRCVPISNHLYFYWYRQILGQKVEFLVSFYNNEISEKSEIFDDQFSVERPDGSNFTLKIRSTKLEDSAMYFCASSGDRGLLRYEQYFGPGTRLTVT.

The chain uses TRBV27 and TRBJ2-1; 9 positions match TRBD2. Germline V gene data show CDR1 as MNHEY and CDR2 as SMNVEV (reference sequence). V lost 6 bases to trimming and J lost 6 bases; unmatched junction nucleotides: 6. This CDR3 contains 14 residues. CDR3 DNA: TGTGCCAGCAGCGCTAGCGGGACGTTCAATGAGCAGTTCTTC. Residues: CASSASGTFNEQFF.

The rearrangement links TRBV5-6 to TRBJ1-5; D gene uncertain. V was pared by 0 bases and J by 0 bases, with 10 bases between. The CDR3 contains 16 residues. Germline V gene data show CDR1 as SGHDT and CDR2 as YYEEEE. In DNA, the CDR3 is TGTGCCAGCAGCTTGGACGGAGGATTTAGCAATCAGCCCCAGCATTTT. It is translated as CASSLDGGFSNQPQHF.

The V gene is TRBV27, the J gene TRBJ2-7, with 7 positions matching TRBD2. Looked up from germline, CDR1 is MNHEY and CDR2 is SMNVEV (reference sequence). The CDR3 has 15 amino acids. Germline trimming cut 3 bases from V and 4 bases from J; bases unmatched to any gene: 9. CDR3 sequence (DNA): TGTGCCAGCAGTTTTTTAGGACTAGGGGTTTACGAGCAGTACTTC. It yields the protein CASSFLGLGVYEQYF.

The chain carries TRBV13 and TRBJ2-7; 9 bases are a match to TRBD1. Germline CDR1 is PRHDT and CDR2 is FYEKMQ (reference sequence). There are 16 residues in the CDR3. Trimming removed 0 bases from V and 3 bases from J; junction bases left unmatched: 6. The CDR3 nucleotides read TGTGCCAGCAGCTTAGGAAGACCGGGACAGGGCTACGAGCAGTACTTC. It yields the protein CASSLGRPGQGYEQYF. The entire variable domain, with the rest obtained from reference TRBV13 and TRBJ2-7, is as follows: AAGVIQSPRHLIKEKRETATLKCYPIPRHDTVYWYQQGPGQDPQFLISFYEKMQSDKGSIPDRFSAQQFSDYHSELNMSSLELGDSALYFCASSLGRPGQGYEQYFGPGTRLTVT.

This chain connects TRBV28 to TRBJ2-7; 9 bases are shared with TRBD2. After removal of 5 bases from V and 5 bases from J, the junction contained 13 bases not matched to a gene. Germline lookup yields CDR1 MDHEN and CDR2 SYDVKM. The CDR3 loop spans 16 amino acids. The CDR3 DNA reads TGTGCCAGCAGTCACGACGGTAGCGGGAGTGGGAACGAGCAGTACTTC. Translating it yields CASSHDGSGSGNEQYF. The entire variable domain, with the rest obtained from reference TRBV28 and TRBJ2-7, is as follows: DVKVTQSSRYLVKRTGEKVFLECVQDMDHENMFWYRQDPGLGLRLIYFSYDVKMKEKGDIPEGYSVSREKKERFSLILESASTNQTSMYLCASSHDGSGSGNEQYFGPGTRLTVT.

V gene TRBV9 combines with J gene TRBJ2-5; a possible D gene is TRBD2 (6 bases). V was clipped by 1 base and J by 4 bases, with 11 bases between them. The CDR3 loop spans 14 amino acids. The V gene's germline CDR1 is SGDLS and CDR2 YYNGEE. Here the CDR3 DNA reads TGTGCCAGCAGCGTATATGGGGGGAGAGAGACCCAGTACTTC. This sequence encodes CASSVYGGRETQYF.

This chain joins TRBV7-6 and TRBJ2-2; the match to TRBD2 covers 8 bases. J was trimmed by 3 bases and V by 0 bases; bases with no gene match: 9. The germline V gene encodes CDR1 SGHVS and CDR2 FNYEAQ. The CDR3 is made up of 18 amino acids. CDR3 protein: CASSLARPGRAYTGELFF. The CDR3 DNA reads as TGTGCCAGCAGCTTAGCGCGTCCCGGGAGGGCGTACACCGGGGAGCTGTTTTTT.

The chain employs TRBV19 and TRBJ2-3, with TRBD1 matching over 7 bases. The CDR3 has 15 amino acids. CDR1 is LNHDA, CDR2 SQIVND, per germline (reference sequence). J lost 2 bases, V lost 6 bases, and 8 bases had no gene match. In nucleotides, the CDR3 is TGTGCCAGTAGCCAGGTGGGACAGCCCACAGATACGCAGTATTTT. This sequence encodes CASSQVGQPTDTQYF.

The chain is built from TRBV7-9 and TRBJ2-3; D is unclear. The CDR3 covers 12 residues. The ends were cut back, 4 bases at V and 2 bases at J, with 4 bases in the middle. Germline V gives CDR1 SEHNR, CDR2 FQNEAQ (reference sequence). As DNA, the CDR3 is TGTGCCAGCAGCTCCTCCACAGATACGCAGTATTTT. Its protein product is CASSSSTDTQYF.